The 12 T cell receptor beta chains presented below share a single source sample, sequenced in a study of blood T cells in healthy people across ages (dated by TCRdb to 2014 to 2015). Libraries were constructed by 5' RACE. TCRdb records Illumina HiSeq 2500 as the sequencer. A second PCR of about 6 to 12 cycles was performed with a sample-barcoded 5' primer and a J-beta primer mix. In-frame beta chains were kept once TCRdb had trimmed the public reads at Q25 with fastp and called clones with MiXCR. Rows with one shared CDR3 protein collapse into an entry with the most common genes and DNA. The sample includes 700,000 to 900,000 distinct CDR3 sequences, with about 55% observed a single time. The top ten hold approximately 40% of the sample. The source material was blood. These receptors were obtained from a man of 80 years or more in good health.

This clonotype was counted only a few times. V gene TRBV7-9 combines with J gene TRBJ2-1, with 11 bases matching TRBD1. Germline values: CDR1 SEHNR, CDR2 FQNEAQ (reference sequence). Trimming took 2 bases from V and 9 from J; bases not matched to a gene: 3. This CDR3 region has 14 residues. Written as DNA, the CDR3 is TGTGCCAGCAGCTTACGGACAGGGGGCCTTGAGCAGTTCTTC. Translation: CASSLRTGGLEQFF.

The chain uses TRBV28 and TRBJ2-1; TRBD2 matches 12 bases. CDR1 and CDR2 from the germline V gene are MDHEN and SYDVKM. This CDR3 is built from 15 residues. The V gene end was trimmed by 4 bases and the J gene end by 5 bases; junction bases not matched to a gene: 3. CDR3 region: CASSSSGRAHNEQFF. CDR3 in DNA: TGTGCCAGCAGTTCTAGCGGGAGGGCCCACAATGAGCAGTTCTTC. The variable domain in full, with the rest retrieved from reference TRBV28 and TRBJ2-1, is DVKVTQSSRYLVKRTGEKVFLECVQDMDHENMFWYRQDPGLGLRLIYFSYDVKMKEKGDIPEGYSVSREKKERFSLILESASTNQTSMYLCASSSSGRAHNEQFFGPGTRLTVL.

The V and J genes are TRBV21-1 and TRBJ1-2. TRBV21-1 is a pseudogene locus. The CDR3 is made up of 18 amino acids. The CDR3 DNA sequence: TGTGCCAGCAGGCCGCTTGAGGTTCGGGACTATTCTAACTATGGCTACACCTTC. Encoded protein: CASRPLEVRDYSNYGYTF.

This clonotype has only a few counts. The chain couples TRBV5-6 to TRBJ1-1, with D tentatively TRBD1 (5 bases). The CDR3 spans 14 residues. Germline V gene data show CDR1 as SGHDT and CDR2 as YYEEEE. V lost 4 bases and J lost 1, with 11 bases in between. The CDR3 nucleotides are TGTGCCAGCAGCCCAGAGGGGCGGAACACTGAAGCTTTCTTT. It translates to CASSPEGRNTEAFF.

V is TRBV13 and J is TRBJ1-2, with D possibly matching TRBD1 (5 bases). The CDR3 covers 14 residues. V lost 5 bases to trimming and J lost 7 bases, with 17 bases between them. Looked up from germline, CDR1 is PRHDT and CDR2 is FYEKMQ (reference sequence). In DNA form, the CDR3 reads TGTGCCAGCAGCCTACGAGCAGGGACGGGTGGCTACACCTTC. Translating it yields CASSLRAGTGGYTF.

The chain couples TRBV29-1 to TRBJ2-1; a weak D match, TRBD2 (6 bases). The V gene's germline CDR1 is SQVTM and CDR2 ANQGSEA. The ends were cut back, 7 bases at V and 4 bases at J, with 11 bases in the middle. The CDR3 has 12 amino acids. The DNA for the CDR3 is TGCAGCGGCGGGACCGGGTACAATGAGCAGTTCTTC. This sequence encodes CSGGTGYNEQFF.

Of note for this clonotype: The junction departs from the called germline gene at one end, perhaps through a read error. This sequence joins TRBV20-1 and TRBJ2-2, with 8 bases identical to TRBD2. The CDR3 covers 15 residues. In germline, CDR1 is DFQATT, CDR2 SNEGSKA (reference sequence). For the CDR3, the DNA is TGCAGTACTAGAGTCGAGGTAGCGGGACCCGGGGAGCTGTTTTTT. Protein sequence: CSTRVEVAGPGELFF.

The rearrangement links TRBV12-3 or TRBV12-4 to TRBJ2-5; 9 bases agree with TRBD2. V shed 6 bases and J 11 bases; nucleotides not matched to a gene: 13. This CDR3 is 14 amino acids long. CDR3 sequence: CASREGLASPGQYF. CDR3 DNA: TGTGCCAGCAGGGAGGGACTAGCTAGCCCCGGACAGTACTTC.

CDR3 DNA sequence: TGTGCCAGCAGCTTATCTCCGACCAATGAGCAGTTCTTC. As protein: CASSLSPTNEQFF. The rearrangement links TRBV7-9 to TRBJ2-1; no firm D call. The germline gives CDR1 SEHNR, CDR2 FQNEAQ (reference sequence). V lost 2 bases and J lost 6, with 8 bases in between. The CDR3 runs 13 residues.

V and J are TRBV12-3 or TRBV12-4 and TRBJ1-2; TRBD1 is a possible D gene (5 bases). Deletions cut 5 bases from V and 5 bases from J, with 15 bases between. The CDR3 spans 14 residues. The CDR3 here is CASSVGEGSYGYTF. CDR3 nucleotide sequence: TGTGCCAGCAGTGTTGGCGAGGGGTCTTATGGCTACACCTTC.

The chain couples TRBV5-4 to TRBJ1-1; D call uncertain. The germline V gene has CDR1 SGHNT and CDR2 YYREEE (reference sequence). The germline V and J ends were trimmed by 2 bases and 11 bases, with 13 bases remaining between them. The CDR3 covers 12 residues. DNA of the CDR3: TGTGCCAGCAGCTTACCACTGGTTGAGGCTTTCTTT. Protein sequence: CASSLPLVEAFF.

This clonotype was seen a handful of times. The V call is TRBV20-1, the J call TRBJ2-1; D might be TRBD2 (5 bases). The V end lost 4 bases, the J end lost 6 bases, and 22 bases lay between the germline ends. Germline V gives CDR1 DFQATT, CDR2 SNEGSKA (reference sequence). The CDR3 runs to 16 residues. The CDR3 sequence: CSATIGSVSRGNEQFF. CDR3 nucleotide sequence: TGCAGTGCTACTATTGGGTCAGTCAGTCGGGGCAATGAGCAGTTCTTC.